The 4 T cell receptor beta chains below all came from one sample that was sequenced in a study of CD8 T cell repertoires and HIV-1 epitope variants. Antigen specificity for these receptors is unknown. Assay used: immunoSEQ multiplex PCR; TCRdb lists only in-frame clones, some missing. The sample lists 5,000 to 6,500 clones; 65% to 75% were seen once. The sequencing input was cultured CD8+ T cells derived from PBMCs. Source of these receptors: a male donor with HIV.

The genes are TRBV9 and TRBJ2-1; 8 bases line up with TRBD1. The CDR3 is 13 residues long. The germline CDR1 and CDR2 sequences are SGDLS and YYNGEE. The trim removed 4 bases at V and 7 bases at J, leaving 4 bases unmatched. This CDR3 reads CASSLGQGNEQFF. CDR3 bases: TGTGCCAGCAGCCTTGGACAGGGTAATGAGCAGTTCTTC.

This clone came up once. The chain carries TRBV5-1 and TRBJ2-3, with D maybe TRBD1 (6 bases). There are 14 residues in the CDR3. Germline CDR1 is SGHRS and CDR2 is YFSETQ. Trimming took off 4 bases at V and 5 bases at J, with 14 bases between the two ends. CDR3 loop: CASSEGHWKDTQYF. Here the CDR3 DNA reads TGCGCCAGCAGCGAGGGACATTGGAAAGATACGCAGTATTTT.

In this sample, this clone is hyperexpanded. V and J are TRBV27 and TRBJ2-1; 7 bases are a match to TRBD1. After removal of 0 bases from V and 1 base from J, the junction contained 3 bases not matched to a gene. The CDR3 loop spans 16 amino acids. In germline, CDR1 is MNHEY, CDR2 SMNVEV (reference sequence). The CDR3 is CASSLSQGISYNEQFF. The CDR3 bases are TGTGCCAGCAGTTTATCACAGGGGATATCCTACAATGAGCAGTTCTTC.

This CDR3 is CASSLNGGLRNQPQHF. The CDR3 bases are TGTGCCAGCAGCTTAAATGGAGGGTTGCGCAATCAGCCCCAGCATTTT. The J gene is TRBJ1-5, the V gene TRBV7-2; no firm D call. This CDR3 is built from 16 residues. CDR1 and CDR2 (germline): SGHTA, FQGNSA. The V and J ends lost 2 bases and 2 bases respectively, with 13 bases between them. The full variable domain, in which reference TRBV7-2 and TRBJ1-5 provide the parts outside the CDR3, is GAGVSQSPSNKVTEKGKDVELRCDPISGHTALYWYRQSLGQGLEFLIYFQGNSAPDKSGLPSDRFSAERTGGSVSTLTIQRTQQEDSAVYLCASSLNGGLRNQPQHFGDGTRLSIL.